A selection of T cell receptor beta chains follows, all from one sample in a study of blood T cells in healthy people across ages. Each CDR3 protein gets one entry after TCRdb re-called the 5' RACE reads with MiXCR. This table has about a million distinct CDR3 sequences, around 48% appearing once. Sequencing was performed on blood. Every receptor here comes from a man aged 30-40 years in good health. Both conserved end residues are trimmed from each CDR3. Clone size is shown for a subset of rows, as once, few, many or a class of expanded clone.

v_call | clone_size | cdr3_aa
TRBV15 | NA | ATSVLGLNSPLH
TRBV29-1 | NA | TGGTDTQY
TRBV5-1 | NA | ASSSGAGTGENIQY
TRBV5-1 | few | ASSLGGTGLTSYNEQF
TRBV11-1 | NA | ASSLASSLVQTQY
TRBV9 | NA | ASSVGERPSDTQY
TRBV5-6 | NA | ASSPLPSRKGMNTEAF
TRBV29-1 | NA | SATGEASYEQY
TRBV10-3 | many | AISGRGGENIQY
TRBV6-5 | once | ASSFSGGKETQY
TRBV18 | NA | ASSLRDSAYEQY
TRBV2 | NA | ASSDRGGAGETQY
TRBV5-1 | few | ASREREETQY
TRBV7-2 | NA | ASSLQFGALAETQY
TRBV20-1 | NA | SAREGTAQGTEAF
TRBV7-6 | many | ASSATLGQPQH
TRBV10-3 | few | AIRNPGQGATGHTEAF
TRBV12-3/TRBV12-4 | NA | ASRPGWRGDAGELF
TRBV28 | NA | ASSRVGEAYEQY
TRBV6-1 | NA | ASSAYPGRSINYGYT
TRBV30 | NA | AWSWLAGITDTQY
TRBV25-1 | NA | ASRKGQVPYEQY
TRBV28 | few | ASSSSGIYEQY
TRBV13 | NA | ASSLTPKVTDTQY
TRBV5-1 | few | ASGDRVVNYGYT
TRBV28 | once | ATLYSAWGDNEQF
TRBV7-9 | NA | ASSLLSGVETQY
TRBV7-8 | NA | ASSDSRQGYYEQY
TRBV28 | NA | ASSFGRSNEQY
TRBV7-2 | few | ASSLTALTDTQY
TRBV20-1 | NA | SARKTGGGEQY
TRBV28 | NA | ASSLGGVTPGTQY
TRBV9 | NA | ASSVDSGSPSPLH
TRBV25-1 | NA | ASVAGRRDTQY
TRBV20-1 | many | SARASTDSNQPQH
TRBV4-1 | NA | ASSQNRGLLGETQY
TRBV2 | NA | ASSEEQGDAYEQY
TRBV27 | NA | ASSSRDIPYEQY
TRBV7-8 | NA | ASNEGLPETQY
TRBV10-3 | NA | AIRNVGVDTGELF
TRBV25-1 | NA | ASSIAGINYGYT
TRBV20-1 | once | SARDWASETQY
TRBV6-6 | NA | ANSVSGSSGYT
TRBV29-1 | NA | SVEQGQGYT
TRBV6-1 | few | ASSVPHATAGAEAF
TRBV5-1 | NA | ASSLAGLAGGSHNEQF
TRBV5-8 | once | ASSFPGRRNGYT
TRBV6-6 | many | ASSYGTSNGTQY
TRBV5-1 | NA | ASSLLGGTNYGYT
TRBV6-1 | few | ASKRGGGTDTQY
TRBV7-9 | NA | ASTETGSSYNEQF